One and the same sample provided the 32 T cell receptor beta chains below, sequenced in a study of PD-L1 blockade in urothelial cancer. The time point here: pretreatment peripheral blood. Sequencing was performed with immunoSEQ multiplex PCR; in TCRdb, only in-frame clones are kept and a portion is missing. Among 60,000 to 75,000 clones listed, roughly 86% were seen once. The sequencing here drew on PBMCs, taken around atezolizumab (anti-PD-L1) treatment. The receptor source for this set is a man aged 55-75 years with urothelial cancer.

This clone was counted between two and nine times. The rearrangement links TRBV19 to TRBJ1-6; perhaps TRBD1 as D (6 bases). V gave up 10 bases and J gave up 7 bases, with 14 bases separating them. CDR3 length equals 13 residues. Per germline, CDR1 LNHDA and CDR2 SQIVND (reference sequence). CDR3 in amino acids: CATQRQANSPLHF. The CDR3 DNA is TGTGCCACCCAACGACAGGCAAATTCACCCCTCCACTTT.

The chain is built from TRBV19 and TRBJ1-1; a weak D match, TRBD1 (5 bases). CDR1 is LNHDA, CDR2 SQIVND, per germline (reference sequence). The CDR3 length is 14 residues. V was clipped by 3 bases and J by 5 bases, with 13 bases between them. Here the CDR3 DNA reads TGTGCCAGTAGTATGGGCCAGGGAGGAACTGAAGCTTTCTTT. Its protein is CASSMGQGGTEAFF.

V is TRBV5-5 and J is TRBJ1-2; the D gene is possibly TRBD1 (5 bases). V lost 1 base to trimming and J lost 0 bases, with 10 bases between them. Germline-derived CDR1 and CDR2 are SGHKS and YYEKEE (reference sequence). The CDR3 is made up of 15 amino acids. DNA of the CDR3: TGTGCCAGCAGCTTGTCTGCAGGGCCTAACTATGGCTACACCTTC. This translates into CASSLSAGPNYGYTF.

This chain connects TRBV7-3 to TRBJ2-3; TRBD2 matches 11 bases. V was clipped by 4 bases and J by 7 bases; unmatched bases: 7. Germline CDR1 is SGHTA and CDR2 is FQGTGA. This CDR3 is 15 amino acids long. The CDR3 loop is CASSSTSGGQYTQYF. The CDR3 DNA sequence: TGTGCCAGCAGCTCCACTAGCGGGGGTCAGTATACGCAGTATTTT.

The chain has TRBV7-8 and TRBJ1-5, with TRBD1 as a possible D gene (5 bases). The V gene's germline CDR1 is SGHVS and CDR2 FQNEAQ. Trimming removed 3 bases from V and 7 bases from J, with 13 bases in between. The CDR3 covers 14 residues. The CDR3 protein is CASSFVQGGQPQHF. CDR3 bases: TGTGCCAGCAGCTTTGTTCAGGGCGGACAGCCCCAGCATTTT. The entire variable domain, with the rest obtained from reference TRBV7-8 and TRBJ1-5, is as follows: GAGVSQSPRYKVAKRGQDVALRCDPISGHVSLFWYQQALGQGPEFLTYFQNEAQLDKSGLPSDRFFAERPEGSVSTLKIQRTQQEDSAVYLCASSFVQGGQPQHFGDGTRLSIL.

The V call is TRBV19, the J call TRBJ1-1, with TRBD1 matching 8 bases. The CDR3 has 16 amino acids. Trimming removed 3 bases from V and 2 bases from J; junction bases left unmatched: 8. Per the germline V gene, CDR1 is LNHDA and CDR2 is SQIVND (reference sequence). The CDR3 DNA sequence: TGTGCCAGTAGTATGGGGTCAGGGGGCGGAAACACTGAAGCTTTCTTT. This codes for CASSMGSGGGNTEAFF.

The rearrangement links TRBV6-6 to TRBJ1-2; 7 bases are shared with TRBD1. V shed 5 bases and J 7 bases; nucleotides not matched to a gene: 10. The germline CDR1 and CDR2 sequences are MNHNY and SVGAGI (reference sequence). CDR3 length: 14 residues. The CDR3 nucleotides read TGTGCCAGCAGTAGGCAAGGAGGGGGCAGTGGCTACACCTTC. Amino acid sequence: CASSRQGGGSGYTF.

CDR3 bases: TGTGCCAGTAGTGAACCGGGACAGGGGGCTGGACAGCCCCAGCATTTT. Protein sequence: CASSEPGQGAGQPQHF. The V and J genes are TRBV19 and TRBJ1-5, with 12 bases identical to TRBD1. The CDR3 is 16 amino acids. The trim removed 5 bases at V and 7 bases at J, leaving 9 bases unmatched. Per germline, CDR1 LNHDA and CDR2 SQIVND (reference sequence).

The V gene is TRBV29-1, the J gene TRBJ2-3; D is perhaps TRBD1 (6 bases). V dropped 4 bases and J dropped 2 bases, with 13 bases sitting between them. This CDR3 is built from 14 residues. CDR1 SQVTM and CDR2 ANQGSEA come from the germline V gene. In DNA form, the CDR3 reads TGCAGCGTTGCCCGGGACACCCTCACAGATACGCAGTATTTT. This codes for CSVARDTLTDTQYF.

This clone has only one observation. The V and J genes are TRBV6-6 and TRBJ2-7, with TRBD2 matching 10 bases. This CDR3 contains 14 residues. Trimming took 4 bases from V and 3 from J; bases not matched to a gene: 3. The germline V gene has CDR1 MNHNY and CDR2 SVGAGI (reference sequence). The chain's CDR3 is CASSLAGGLYEQYF. DNA of the CDR3: TGTGCCAGCAGTTTAGCGGGGGGCCTCTACGAGCAGTACTTC.

J is TRBJ2-5 and V is TRBV19; 7 positions match TRBD2. The CDR3 consists of 14 residues. V lost 3 bases to trimming and J lost 5 bases; unmatched junction nucleotides: 6. The germline CDR1 and CDR2 sequences are LNHDA and SQIVND (reference sequence). The CDR3 DNA is TGTGCCAGTAGTATTCAGATTAGCGGGGAGACCCAGTACTTC. Translation: CASSIQISGETQYF.

This clone has only one observation. The chain combines TRBV5-5 with TRBJ1-5, with a weak D call TRBD1 (5 bases). V was trimmed by 3 bases and J by 2 bases, leaving 12 bases between them. This CDR3 spans 15 amino acids. Germline values: CDR1 SGHKS, CDR2 YYEKEE (reference sequence). The DNA of the CDR3 is TGTGCCAGCAGCTCGCAGGGTTATGGCAATCAGCCCCAGCATTTT. Its translation is CASSSQGYGNQPQHF.

The gene calls are TRBV19 and TRBJ2-3, with 7 bases that match TRBD1. The junction had 3 bases not matched to a gene; V was cut back by 5 bases and J by 4 bases. The CDR3 length is 13 residues. Germline lookup yields CDR1 LNHDA and CDR2 SQIVND (reference sequence). CDR3 sequence (DNA): TGTGCCAGTAGTGCTACAGGGGCAGATACGCAGTATTTT. As protein: CASSATGADTQYF.

The V call is TRBV28, the J call TRBJ1-1; 8 bases align to TRBD1. V shed 5 bases and J 7 bases; nucleotides not matched to a gene: 12. CDR1 and CDR2 from the germline V gene are MDHEN and SYDVKM. The CDR3 spans 15 residues. CDR3 DNA: TGTGCCAGCAGTGTAGGACAGGGAATTCCGTTTGAAGCTTTCTTT. This sequence encodes CASSVGQGIPFEAFF. The variable domain in full, completed from reference TRBV28 and TRBJ1-1, reads DVKVTQSSRYLVKRTGEKVFLECVQDMDHENMFWYRQDPGLGLRLIYFSYDVKMKEKGDIPEGYSVSREKKERFSLILESASTNQTSMYLCASSVGQGIPFEAFFGQGTRLTVV.

V usage is TRBV10-3 and J usage is TRBJ2-6, with D tentatively TRBD2 (6 bases). Per the germline V gene, CDR1 is ENHRY and CDR2 is SYGVKD. The CDR3 has 14 amino acids. Trimming cost V 6 bases and J 2 bases, with 8 bases left between them. The CDR3 sequence: CAISPGAGANVLTF. For the CDR3, the DNA is TGTGCCATCAGCCCGGGGGCTGGGGCCAACGTCCTGACTTTC.

The rearrangement links TRBV6-4 to TRBJ1-5; D possibly corresponds to TRBD1 (6 bases). The CDR3 is 13 amino acids. Trimming took 6 bases from V and 7 from J, leaving 13 bases between them. CDR1 and CDR2 from the germline V gene are MRHNA and SNTAGT. Here the CDR3 DNA reads TGTGCCAGCAGACAGGGTCGTTGGCAGCCCCAGCATTTT. As protein: CASRQGRWQPQHF.

This chain joins TRBV30 and TRBJ2-1; D might be TRBD2 (6 bases). The CDR3 totals 13 residues. Per germline, CDR1 GTSNPN and CDR2 SVGIG (reference sequence). V dropped 3 bases and J dropped 5 bases, with 11 bases sitting between them. The CDR3 region is CAWSLGGNNEQFF. The CDR3 region has the DNA TGTGCCTGGAGCTTGGGCGGGAACAATGAGCAGTTCTTC.

This chain connects TRBV28 to TRBJ1-1, with TRBD1 matching over 10 bases. Germline CDR1 MDHEN, CDR2 SYDVKM. Trimming removed 6 bases from V and 1 base from J; junction bases left unmatched: 8. The CDR3 is 16 residues long. CDR3 in amino acids: CASSKDRGWGNTEAFF. The DNA of the CDR3 is TGTGCCAGCAGCAAGGACAGGGGGTGGGGGAACACTGAAGCTTTCTTT.

The rearrangement uses TRBV11-3 and TRBJ2-5; 12 bases fit TRBD2. This CDR3 is built from 18 residues. The V and J ends lost 1 base and 5 bases, in that order; junction bases with no gene match: 11. Germline V gene data show CDR1 as SGHNT and CDR2 as YENEEA. The CDR3 loop is CASSLVVLAGGLGETQYF. The DNA of the CDR3 is TGTGCCAGCAGCTTAGTGGTGCTAGCGGGGGGGCTTGGTGAGACCCAGTACTTC.

The chain recombines TRBV30 with TRBJ1-5; perhaps TRBD1 as D (5 bases). This CDR3 region has 14 residues. V lost 2 bases, J lost 0 bases, and 8 bases lay in between. Per the germline V gene, CDR1 is GTSNPN and CDR2 is SVGIG (reference sequence). CDR3 in amino acids: CAWSPGNSNQPQHF. The CDR3 DNA reads TGTGCCTGGAGTCCAGGGAATAGCAATCAGCCCCAGCATTTT.

This chain connects TRBV5-6 to TRBJ2-3; TRBD2 matches at 9 bases. This CDR3 is built from 15 residues. Unmatched junction bases numbered 6, after V lost 2 bases and J lost 5 bases. CDR1 and CDR2 from the germline V gene are SGHDT and YYEEEE. CDR3 in amino acids: CASSLSLLAGDTQYF. The CDR3 DNA sequence: TGTGCCAGCAGCTTAAGCCTACTAGCGGGAGATACGCAGTATTTT.

The CDR3 region is CASSITYAGNTIYF. The CDR3 DNA reads as TGTGCCAGTAGTATAACCTACGCTGGAAACACCATATATTTT. This chain connects TRBV19 to TRBJ1-3; D is unclear. The germline V gene has CDR1 LNHDA and CDR2 SQIVND (reference sequence). This CDR3 region has 14 residues. V lost 2 bases to trimming and J lost 2 bases, with 7 bases between them.

The V call is TRBV19, the J call TRBJ2-1; TRBD2 matches at 8 bases. Trimming took 7 bases from V and 4 from J; bases not matched to a gene: 9. The CDR3 totals 15 residues. CDR1 LNHDA and CDR2 SQIVND come from the germline V gene (reference sequence). The DNA of the CDR3 is TGTGCCAGTACGAGGAGCGGGGGCCCTTACAATGAGCAGTTCTTC. Translated, it gives CASTRSGGPYNEQFF.

This sequence joins TRBV25-1 and TRBJ1-1; D uncertain. Germline V gene data show CDR1 as MGHDK and CDR2 as SYGVNS. V lost 1 base and J 1 base, leaving 4 bases between the germline ends. The CDR3 totals 13 residues. CDR3: CASSEFQNTEAFF. The CDR3 DNA reads TGTGCCAGCAGTGAATTTCAGAACACTGAAGCTTTCTTT.

In this sample, this clone turned up a few times. The DNA of the CDR3 is TGTGCCAGCAGGGGATCGGGGGTCGATAATTCACCCCTCCACTTT. It yields the protein CASRGSGVDNSPLHF. The chain is built from TRBV2 and TRBJ1-6; the D gene is possibly TRBD1 (5 bases). This CDR3 is 15 amino acids long. Germline V CDR1 and CDR2: SNHLY, FYNNEI. The germline V and J ends were trimmed by 6 bases and 5 bases, with 14 bases remaining between them.

The V gene is TRBV5-4, the J gene TRBJ2-2, with TRBD1 matching 7 bases. The V gene's germline CDR1 is SGHNT and CDR2 YYREEE (reference sequence). V shed 0 bases and J 0 bases; nucleotides not matched to a gene: 8. The CDR3 is made up of 18 amino acids. CDR3 sequence reads: CASSLGGRGTANTGELFF. In DNA form, the CDR3 reads TGTGCCAGCAGCTTGGGGGGTCGTGGGACAGCGAACACCGGGGAGCTGTTTTTT.

The rearrangement links TRBV9 to TRBJ2-1; 8 nucleotides match TRBD2. The trim removed 0 bases at V and 7 bases at J, leaving 15 bases unmatched. The CDR3 spans 18 residues. Germline values: CDR1 SGDLS, CDR2 YYNGEE. CDR3 loop: CASSVGGGRGDLLNEQFF. The CDR3 bases are TGTGCCAGCAGCGTAGGAGGGGGGCGGGGGGACCTACTGAATGAGCAGTTCTTC.

The genes are TRBV5-6 and TRBJ1-6, with D perhaps matching TRBD1 (5 bases). CDR3 length: 14 residues. The germline V gene encodes CDR1 SGHDT and CDR2 YYEEEE. The germline V and J ends were trimmed by 0 bases and 10 bases, with 11 bases remaining between them. This chain's CDR3 is CASSLVKGRSPLHF. The CDR3 nucleotides are TGTGCCAGCAGCTTGGTGAAGGGGAGGTCACCCCTCCACTTT.

The chain couples TRBV19 to TRBJ1-2; TRBD1 might be the D (6 bases). This CDR3 has 15 residues. The germline gives CDR1 LNHDA, CDR2 SQIVND (reference sequence). Trimming removed 3 bases at V and 2 bases at J, with 13 bases between. This CDR3 is CASSISAGVNYGYTF. DNA for the CDR3: TGTGCCAGTAGTATCTCGGCAGGGGTGAACTATGGCTACACCTTC.

The chain links TRBV4-1 to TRBJ1-1; perhaps TRBD1 as D (6 bases). CDR1 is MGHRA, CDR2 YSYEKL, per germline. This CDR3 contains 15 residues. V was cut by 2 bases and J by 6 bases, with 16 bases left in between. CDR3 DNA: TGCGCCAGCAGCCAACGAACAGGGTTACGGCCTGAAGCTTTCTTT. Amino acid sequence: CASSQRTGLRPEAFF.

The chain recombines TRBV18 with TRBJ2-3, with D perhaps TRBD1 (6 bases). V lost 4 bases, J lost 1 base, and 15 bases lay in between. The V gene's germline CDR1 is KGHSH and CDR2 LQKENI. CDR3 length: 16 amino acids. CDR3 amino acids: CASSLQRGIGTDTQYF. CDR3 nucleotide sequence: TGTGCCAGCTCACTTCAGAGGGGGATAGGCACAGATACGCAGTATTTT.

The chain carries TRBV9 and TRBJ1-1, with a weak D call TRBD1 (6 bases). This CDR3 region has 14 residues. Germline V gene lookup returns CDR1 SGDLS and CDR2 YYNGEE. The V gene lost 5 bases and the J gene lost 4 bases, with 15 bases spanning the gap. CDR3 loop: CASRRGQGRTEAFF. The CDR3 DNA reads as TGTGCCAGCAGGCGGGGGCAGGGTCGCACTGAAGCTTTCTTT. The full variable domain, rest sourced from reference TRBV9 and TRBJ1-1, is DSGVTQTPKHLITATGQRVTLRCSPRSGDLSVYWYQQSLDQGLQFLIQYYNGEERAKGNILERFSAQQFPDLHSELNLSSLELGDSALYFCASRRGQGRTEAFFGQGTRLTVV.